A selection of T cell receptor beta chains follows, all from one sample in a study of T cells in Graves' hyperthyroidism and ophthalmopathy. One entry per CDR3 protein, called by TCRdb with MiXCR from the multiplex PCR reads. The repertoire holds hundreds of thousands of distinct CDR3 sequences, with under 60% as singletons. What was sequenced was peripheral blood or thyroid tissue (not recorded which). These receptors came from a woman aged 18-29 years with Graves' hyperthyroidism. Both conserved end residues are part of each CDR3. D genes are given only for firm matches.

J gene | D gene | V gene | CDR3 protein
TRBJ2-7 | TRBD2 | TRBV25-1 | CASSEGVVLAGEEQYF
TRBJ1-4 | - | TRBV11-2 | CASSLGWDPGGEKLFF
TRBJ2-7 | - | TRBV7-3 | CASSPRSGRYEQYF
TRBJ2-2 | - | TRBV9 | CASSVTTGELFF
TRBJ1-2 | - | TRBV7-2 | CASSLASRGLDYGYTF
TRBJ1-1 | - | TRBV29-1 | CSVGRDAEAFF
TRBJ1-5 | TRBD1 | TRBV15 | CATSRGTGHQPQHF
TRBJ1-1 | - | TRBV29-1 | CSVDSGLGTEAFF
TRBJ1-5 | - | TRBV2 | CASRHGTNPQPQHF
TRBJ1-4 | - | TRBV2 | CASSYTGPDEKLFF
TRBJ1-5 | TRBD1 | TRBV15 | CATSRQGQRNQPQHF
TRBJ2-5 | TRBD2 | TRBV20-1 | CSADPGLAGGGETQYF
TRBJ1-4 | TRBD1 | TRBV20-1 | CSARDKSGQANEKLFF
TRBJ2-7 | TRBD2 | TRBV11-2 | CATGGGTGSGEQYF
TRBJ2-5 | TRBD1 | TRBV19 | CASSMGTVLEGETQYF
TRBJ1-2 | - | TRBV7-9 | CASRPRDFGYTF
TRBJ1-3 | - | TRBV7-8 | CASSLVQGYGNTIYF
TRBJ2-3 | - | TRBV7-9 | CASEKVDTQYF
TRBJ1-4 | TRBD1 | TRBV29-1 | CSVERGQGEKLFF
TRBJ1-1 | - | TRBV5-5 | CASNQGANTEAFF
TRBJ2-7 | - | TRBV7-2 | CASRGGQSYEQYF
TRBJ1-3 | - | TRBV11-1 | CASSLEIAGTGNTIYF
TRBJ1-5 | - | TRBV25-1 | CASSGAGGPQPQHF